The rows below give T cell receptor beta chains drawn from one sample of a study of early T cells in non-severe SARS-CoV-2 infection. TCRdb itself ran the 5' RACE reads through MiXCR, one entry per CDR3 protein. Among tens of thousands of distinct CDR3 sequences, 11% to 15% were seen once, and the ten largest hold around 5.8%. Sequencing was performed on whole blood. Receptors were obtained from an adult who was a healthcare worker with PCR-confirmed SARS-CoV-2 infection or an uninfected control (not recorded which). Each CDR3 is given without its conserved first and last residue. Fields, in order: J gene, V gene, CDR3 protein.

TRBJ1-1	TRBV11-1	ASSWPDGNTEAF
TRBJ1-2	TRBV29-1	SVGTGVLYGYT
TRBJ2-7	TRBV12-3/TRBV12-4	ASRPGVREQY
TRBJ1-1	TRBV7-3	ASSLMSGANTEAF
TRBJ2-7	TRBV11-2	ASSSDPAYEQY
TRBJ2-2	TRBV9	ASSVGPSANTGELF
TRBJ2-1	TRBV10-1	ASSESGLAWDEQF
TRBJ2-3	TRBV5-1	ASSLEGGQDTQY
TRBJ1-5	TRBV6-1	ASSGQGYNQPQH
TRBJ1-1	TRBV3-1	ASRRQGAPEAF
TRBJ1-5	TRBV27	ASSPSTDRGGQPQH
TRBJ2-7	TRBV5-4	ASSLTDSYEQY
TRBJ1-5	TRBV5-6	ASSAFGMGHRTDKNQPQH
TRBJ1-5	TRBV19	ASSIQDSRNQPQH
TRBJ2-7	TRBV15	ATSSRYEQY
TRBJ2-2	TRBV5-6	ASSRTSNTGELF
TRBJ1-2	TRBV6-2/TRBV6-3	ASSTGYGYT
TRBJ1-5	TRBV11-2	ASSLMGQANQPQH
TRBJ2-7	TRBV27	ASSFDRAYEQY
TRBJ2-5	TRBV5-5	ASNPRWETQY